These 30 T cell receptor beta chains came from one sample sequenced in a study of T cells in Graves' hyperthyroidism and ophthalmopathy. RNA transcripts served as the template for amplifying TCR beta CDR3 regions. A first-round RT-PCR of the TCR CDR3 used the HTBI primer set. TCRdb passed the multiplex PCR reads through MiXCR, listing each CDR3 protein once. The data show 250,000 to 300,000 distinct CDR3 sequences, with roughly 15% seen just once and around 30% held by the top ten. The sequenced material came from blood. Source of these receptors: a woman aged 45-65 years with Graves' hyperthyroidism that later progressed to Graves' ophthalmopathy.

This clonotype has a count of ten or more. The rearrangement joins TRBV11-1 to TRBJ2-7; weak D call: TRBD2 (6 bases). The CDR3 extends over 15 amino acids. Trimming took 3 bases from V and 4 from J, leaving 16 bases between them. Germline loops: CDR1 SGHAT, CDR2 FQDESV (reference sequence). DNA of the CDR3: TGTGCCAGCAGCTTTCCCAATGGCGGGAAGTACGAGCAGTACTTC. Its translation is CASSFPNGGKYEQYF.

The J gene is TRBJ1-1, the V gene TRBV24-1; D is unclear. V dropped 8 bases and J dropped 3 bases, with 12 bases sitting between them. Germline CDR1 and CDR2: KGHDR and SFDVKD. This CDR3 contains 13 residues. The CDR3 is CATKGGPYTEAFF. DNA of the CDR3: TGTGCCACCAAGGGAGGACCGTACACTGAAGCTTTCTTT.

The V gene is TRBV6-2 or TRBV6-3, the J gene TRBJ1-1; possibly TRBD1 for D (5 bases). The V gene's germline CDR1 is MNHEY and CDR2 SVGEGT. Trimming shortened V by 5 bases and J by 4 bases, and 11 bases separated the two germline ends. The CDR3 extends over 13 amino acids. This chain's CDR3 is CASSVQRGTEAFF. CDR3 sequence (DNA): TGTGCCAGCAGTGTACAGAGGGGCACTGAAGCTTTCTTT.

This clonotype was counted ten times or more. The chain employs TRBV29-1 and TRBJ2-7; perhaps TRBD2 as D (5 bases). V lost 6 bases to trimming and J lost 3 bases, with 21 bases between them. Looked up from germline, CDR1 is SQVTM and CDR2 is ANQGSEA. The CDR3 length is 15 residues. The CDR3 is CSVGKPDGVDYEQYF. In DNA, the CDR3 is TGCAGCGTCGGTAAGCCTGACGGGGTGGACTACGAGCAGTACTTC.

Only a few counts were recorded for this clonotype. The chain employs TRBV6-5 and TRBJ2-4; tentatively, D is TRBD2 (6 bases). In germline, CDR1 is MNHEY, CDR2 SVGAGI. Trimming removed 0 bases from V and 0 bases from J, with 12 bases in between. The CDR3 spans 17 residues. This chain's CDR3 is CASSYSGLSLAKNIQYF. For the CDR3, the DNA is TGTGCCAGCAGTTACTCGGGACTGTCACTAGCCAAAAACATTCAGTACTTC.

This clonotype was seen repeatedly, ten times or more. The V call is TRBV28, the J call TRBJ1-5; tentative D call: TRBD1 (6 bases). Trimming pared 5 bases from V and 4 bases from J, leaving 9 bases between. The CDR3 sequence is 13 residues long. The germline V gene encodes CDR1 MDHEN and CDR2 SYDVKM. The CDR3: CASSHRDNQPQHF. The CDR3 bases are TGTGCCAGCAGTCACAGGGATAATCAGCCCCAGCATTTT.

The chain recombines TRBV7-9 with TRBJ2-5, with 9 bases fitting TRBD1. The germline V gene has CDR1 SEHNR and CDR2 FQNEAQ (reference sequence). V shed 5 bases, J shed 4 bases, and the junction held 11 bases outside the gene matches. The CDR3 consists of 16 residues. CDR3 region: CASSPRDRETRETQYF. CDR3 DNA sequence: TGTGCCAGCAGCCCTCGGGACAGGGAGACAAGAGAGACCCAGTACTTC.

This clonotype was detected ten times or more. This chain links TRBV28 with TRBJ1-1; D is ambiguous. Germline V gene lookup returns CDR1 MDHEN and CDR2 SYDVKM. Trimming took 5 bases from V and 10 from J, leaving 14 bases between them. The CDR3 runs to 12 residues. Here the CDR3 reads CASSLRPAGAFF. The DNA for the CDR3 is TGTGCCAGCAGTCTCCGACCCGCGGGAGCTTTCTTT.

This clonotype was detected many times. The gene calls are TRBV9 and TRBJ2-7, with D tentatively TRBD2 (5 bases). The V end was cut by 2 bases, the J end by 5 bases, with 11 bases between. CDR3 length equals 13 residues. The germline CDR1 and CDR2 sequences are SGDLS and YYNGEE. The CDR3, as DNA: TGTGCCAGCAGCGTTGGGAGTACGGACGAGCAGTACTTC. It is translated as CASSVGSTDEQYF.

This clonotype was detected only a few times. V is TRBV15 and J is TRBJ1-2; tentatively, D is TRBD1 (5 bases). Trimming stripped 0 bases from V and 7 bases from J, with 12 bases between. The CDR3 extends over 14 amino acids. Germline CDR1 LNHNV, CDR2 YYDKDF (reference sequence). The CDR3 nucleotides are TGTGCCACCAGCAGAGATGAGGGGATGGGTGGCTACACCTTC. This translates into CATSRDEGMGGYTF.

This clonotype was detected ten times or more. The genes are TRBV29-1 and TRBJ2-2; D gene unclear. Germline V gene lookup returns CDR1 SQVTM and CDR2 ANQGSEA. The CDR3 spans 13 residues. CDR3 coding DNA: TGCGTCATCAGCCGGGTCGACACCGGGGAGCTGTTTTTT. It translates to CVISRVDTGELFF.

Ten or more counts support this clonotype. The V call is TRBV5-6, the J call TRBJ1-1, with no clear D. Trimming removed 5 bases from V and 7 bases from J, with 12 bases in between. Germline lookup yields CDR1 SGHDT and CDR2 YYEEEE. This CDR3 has 12 residues. The CDR3 sequence is CASSLVESEAFF. The CDR3 nucleotides are TGTGCCAGCAGTCTGGTGGAGAGTGAAGCTTTCTTT. Looking up the rest from reference TRBV5-6 and TRBJ1-1 gives the full variable domain: DAGVTQSPTHLIKTRGQQVTLRCSPKSGHDTVSWYQQALGQGPQFIFQYYEEEERQRGNFPDRFSGHQFPNYSSELNVNALLLGDSALYLCASSLVESEAFFGQGTRLTVV.

This clonotype was observed a few times. The chain links TRBV19 to TRBJ1-1; 7 bases are a match to TRBD1. Germline CDR1 is LNHDA and CDR2 is SQIVND (reference sequence). With 7 bases clipped from V and 1 base from J, the junction kept 15 bases outside the gene matches. The CDR3 runs to 17 residues. CDR3 protein: CASTNRRTGVRNTEAFF. The CDR3 DNA follows: TGTGCCAGTACAAACAGGCGCACAGGGGTGAGGAACACTGAAGCTTTCTTT. The whole variable domain, remainder taken from reference TRBV19 and TRBJ1-1, is DGGITQSPKYLFRKEGQNVTLSCEQNLNHDAMYWYRQDPGQGLRLIYYSQIVNDFQKGDIAEGYSVSREKKESFPLTVTSAQKNPTAFYLCASTNRRTGVRNTEAFFGQGTRLTVV.

This clonotype occurred many times. The rearrangement uses TRBV6-1 and TRBJ2-7; possibly TRBD1 or TRBD2 for D (5 bases each). V was shortened by 8 bases and J by 2 bases, with 7 bases between the two germline ends. The germline V gene has CDR1 MNHNS and CDR2 SASEGT. The CDR3 spans 11 residues. The CDR3 bases are TGTGCCAGCGGGGACGCCTACGAGCAGTACTTC. Amino acid sequence: CASGDAYEQYF.

The rearrangement joins TRBV6-1 to TRBJ2-7; 7 bases line up with TRBD1. Germline V gene sequence: CDR1 MNHNS, CDR2 SASEGT. The V and J ends lost 5 bases and 3 bases, in that order; junction bases with no gene match: 10. CDR3 length equals 15 residues. CDR3 DNA: TGTGCCAGCAGTACCGGACAGGCCGGAAGCTACGAGCAGTACTTC. It translates to CASSTGQAGSYEQYF.

V and J are TRBV6-1 and TRBJ2-5; D remains unclear. The CDR3 covers 12 residues. The germline V gene encodes CDR1 MNHNS and CDR2 SASEGT. Trimming cost V 0 bases and J 4 bases, with 3 bases left between them. The CDR3 DNA reads as TGTGCCAGCAGTGAAGCGATAGAGACCCAGTACTTC. It specifies CASSEAIETQYF.

This clonotype was detected many times. The chain carries TRBV3-1 and TRBJ1-6; D is uncertain. This CDR3 is built from 12 residues. V lost 0 bases and J 8 bases, leaving 2 bases between the germline ends. The germline gives CDR1 LGHDT, CDR2 YNNKEL (reference sequence). The CDR3 loop is CASSQDYSPLHF. DNA of the CDR3: TGTGCCAGCAGCCAAGATTATTCACCCCTCCACTTT.

This clonotype was seen a single time. The J gene is TRBJ2-2, the V gene TRBV7-9, with 11 bases that match TRBD2. Trimming took 7 bases from V and 3 from J; bases not matched to a gene: 7. Germline V gene lookup returns CDR1 SEHNR and CDR2 FQNEAQ (reference sequence). This CDR3 has 16 residues. CDR3 residues: CASNRGTSGHTGELFF. Here the CDR3 DNA reads TGTGCCAGCAACCGGGGGACTAGCGGACACACCGGGGAGCTGTTTTTT.

This clonotype was recorded at least ten times. The V call is TRBV30, the J call TRBJ2-1; tentatively, D is TRBD2 (6 bases). Deletions cut 4 bases from V and 2 bases from J, with 12 bases between. The germline gives CDR1 GTSNPN, CDR2 SVGIG (reference sequence). The CDR3 length is 14 residues. CDR3 sequence (DNA): TGTGCCTGGATCCCAGCGGGCACCTACAATGAGCAGTTCTTC. It codes for CAWIPAGTYNEQFF.

The V call is TRBV10-3, the J call TRBJ1-5, with 7 bases matching TRBD1. The trim removed 0 bases at V and 4 bases at J, leaving 6 bases unmatched. Germline lookup yields CDR1 ENHRY and CDR2 SYGVKD. The CDR3 is made up of 16 amino acids. CDR3 loop: CAISESVVQGNQPQHF. In nucleotides, the CDR3 is TGTGCCATCAGTGAGTCTGTGGTACAGGGGAATCAGCCCCAGCATTTT.

This clonotype appeared many times. The chain recombines TRBV7-9 with TRBJ1-4, with D hard to call. This CDR3 has 12 residues. Germline assignment: CDR1 SEHNR and CDR2 FQNEAQ (reference sequence). Deletions cut 3 bases from V and 7 bases from J, with 6 bases between. CDR3 nucleotides: TGTGCCAGCAGCTTGTATGGTGAAAAACTGTTTTTT. It yields the protein CASSLYGEKLFF.

This clonotype appeared many times. The chain is built from TRBV12-3 or TRBV12-4 and TRBJ1-2; TRBD1 matches 7 bases. There are 15 residues in the CDR3. V lost 3 bases, J lost 4 bases, and 8 bases stayed unmatched. This chain's CDR3 is CASSLRGGGRYGYTF. In DNA form, the CDR3 reads TGTGCCAGCAGTTTGAGAGGGGGCGGTCGCTATGGCTACACCTTC.

In its sample, this clonotype was seen a few times. V and J are TRBV7-3 and TRBJ1-2; TRBD1 matches 8 bases. The junction had 8 bases not matched to a gene; V was cut back by 3 bases and J by 8 bases. Germline CDR1 and CDR2: SGHTA and FQGTGA. The CDR3 is 14 residues long. CDR3 protein: CASSLIRTGSGYTF. The CDR3 DNA is TGTGCCAGCAGCTTGATAAGGACAGGGTCCGGCTACACCTTC.

This clonotype was observed many times. The chain combines TRBV28 with TRBJ2-7, with no clear D. The germline V and J ends were trimmed by 5 bases and 0 bases, with 8 bases remaining between them. The CDR3 extends over 13 amino acids. From germline, CDR1 is MDHEN and CDR2 SYDVKM. The CDR3: CASSLTDSYEQYF. The CDR3, as DNA: TGTGCCAGCAGTCTGACGGACTCCTACGAGCAGTACTTC.

There are a few counts of this clonotype. This sequence joins TRBV7-9 and TRBJ2-7; TRBD2 matches 7 bases. Per germline, CDR1 SEHNR and CDR2 FQNEAQ (reference sequence). V lost 8 bases to trimming and J lost 6 bases; unmatched junction nucleotides: 7. This CDR3 is 12 amino acids long. The CDR3 here is CASGRGEGEQYF. CDR3 in DNA: TGTGCCAGCGGCCGGGGGGAGGGCGAGCAGTACTTC.

The gene calls are TRBV19 and TRBJ2-2, with D unclear. The CDR3 is 14 residues long. With 7 bases removed from V and 8 bases from J, the gap between germline ends came to 17 bases. CDR1 is LNHDA and CDR2 is SQIVND in the germline V gene (reference sequence). The chain's CDR3 is CASNPHRVTGELFF. For the CDR3, the DNA is TGTGCCAGTAATCCACATCGAGTTACGGGGGAGCTGTTTTTT.

The V call is TRBV7-9, the J call TRBJ1-2, with unresolved D. Germline V gene data show CDR1 as SEHNR and CDR2 as FQNEAQ (reference sequence). The CDR3 sequence is 13 residues long. The V end was cut by 0 bases, the J end by 8 bases, with 10 bases between. In DNA form, the CDR3 reads TGTGCCAGCAGCTTAGCCGCAGACCCCGGCTACACCTTC. Translating it yields CASSLAADPGYTF.

This clonotype was seen at least ten times. V and J are TRBV11-2 and TRBJ2-3, with D possibly being TRBD1 (6 bases). The CDR3 totals 14 residues. Trimming took off 1 base at V and 5 bases at J, with 10 bases between the two ends. Germline CDR1 and CDR2: SGHAT and FQNNGV. The CDR3, as DNA: TGTGCCAGCAGCTTAGTTCCCAGGGGAGATACGCAGTATTTT. Translating it yields CASSLVPRGDTQYF.

This clonotype was detected ten times or more. The chain recombines TRBV27 with TRBJ1-2; D remains ambiguous. Trimming removed 3 bases at V and 4 bases at J, with 18 bases between. The germline V gene encodes CDR1 MNHEY and CDR2 SMNVEV (reference sequence). This CDR3 has 16 amino acids. The CDR3 bases are TGTGCCAGCAGTTTCAGTACTCCAACTCCCTCCTATGGCTACACCTTC. Translation gives CASSFSTPTPSYGYTF.

This clonotype was seen at least ten times. This chain connects TRBV5-1 to TRBJ2-2; D gene uncertain. The germline V gene has CDR1 SGHRS and CDR2 YFSETQ. The V end was cut by 1 base, the J end by 0 bases, with 7 bases between. The CDR3 spans 15 residues. For the CDR3, the DNA is TGCGCCAGCAGCTTGCCCCCCGCGAACACCGGGGAGCTGTTTTTT. Its translation: CASSLPPANTGELFF.